Each of the 13 T cell receptor beta chains below was sequenced from the same sample in a study of blood T cell repertoires in COVID-19. Some clones are missing from TCRdb's copy, which holds only in-frame ones; the method was immunoSEQ multiplex PCR. The data contain some 180,000 clones, over 80% of them singletons. Source material: peripheral blood. The receptors originated from a woman aged 40 to 55 with COVID-19, enrolled during active disease.

This chain connects TRBV14 to TRBJ2-1, with 9 bases identical to TRBD1. Germline assignment: CDR1 SGHDN and CDR2 FVKESK. The length of the CDR3 is 14 residues. V lost 6 bases to trimming and J lost 8 bases; unmatched junction nucleotides: 8. The CDR3 protein is CASRDRGVDDEQFF. DNA for the CDR3: TGTGCCAGCAGGGACAGGGGTGTCGATGATGAGCAGTTCTTC.

The chain uses TRBV28 and TRBJ2-2; TRBD2 aligns across 8 bases. The CDR3 is made up of 13 amino acids. V was pared by 9 bases and J by 4 bases, with 4 bases of the junction left unmatched. Germline loops: CDR1 MDHEN, CDR2 SYDVKM. The CDR3 DNA follows: TGTGCCAGGCAAGCGGGAGTCACCGGGGAGCTGTTTTTT. Translation gives CARQAGVTGELFF.

The chain joins TRBV19 to TRBJ1-1; D unclear. Trimming removed 5 bases at V and 6 bases at J, with 10 bases between. This CDR3 is 12 amino acids long. The germline CDR1 and CDR2 sequences are LNHDA and SQIVND (reference sequence). CDR3 residues: CASSPRSPEAFF. DNA for the CDR3: TGTGCCAGTAGTCCTCGGAGCCCTGAAGCTTTCTTT.

The chain has TRBV4-1 and TRBJ2-3, with D unclear. V was clipped by 1 base and J by 3 bases, with 11 bases between them. Germline-derived CDR1 and CDR2 are MGHRA and YSYEKL. This CDR3 contains 15 residues. The CDR3 nucleotides are TGCGCCAGCAGCCAAGGGGCACAACGAACAGATACGCAGTATTTT. Its translation: CASSQGAQRTDTQYF.

This clone showed up just a few times. This chain links TRBV19 with TRBJ1-2; D is perhaps TRBD1 (6 bases). CDR1 and CDR2 from the germline V gene are LNHDA and SQIVND (reference sequence). The CDR3 is 12 amino acids. The V gene lost 7 bases and the J gene lost 4 bases, with 10 bases spanning the gap. For the CDR3, the DNA is TGTGCCAGTACCACAGGGACCTATGGCTACACCTTC. It is translated as CASTTGTYGYTF.

In DNA, the CDR3 is TGTGCCAGCACCCCCGCAGGGATCGGAGGCTACACCTTC. This sequence encodes CASTPAGIGGYTF. This rearrangement joins TRBV28 to TRBJ1-2; the D gene is possibly TRBD1 (5 bases). The CDR3 has 13 amino acids. CDR1 is MDHEN, CDR2 SYDVKM, per germline. Between the trimmed V and J ends, which lost 7 bases and 8 bases, there was a span of 17 bases.

This chain joins TRBV5-1 and TRBJ2-3; 8 positions match TRBD1. CDR3 size: 16 residues. V trimming: 4 bases; J trimming: 3 bases; junction bases outside the gene matches: 10. The V gene's germline CDR1 is SGHRS and CDR2 YFSETQ. As DNA, the CDR3 is TGCGCCAGCAGCCCCGGTGGGGACAGGAAGACAGATACGCAGTATTTT. Translation: CASSPGGDRKTDTQYF.

The chain uses TRBV5-1 and TRBJ2-7, with D tentatively TRBD1 (5 bases). CDR1 SGHRS and CDR2 YFSETQ come from the germline V gene. Trimming removed 1 base at V and 6 bases at J, with 14 bases between. The CDR3 is 14 residues long. CDR3 loop: CASSLPLRGSEQYF. The CDR3 DNA follows: TGCGCCAGCAGCTTGCCCTTAAGGGGCTCCGAGCAGTACTTC.

Notes on this clone: Other DNA sequences in the sample encode the same CDR3. This chain connects TRBV9 to TRBJ2-3, with 7 bases aligning to TRBD2. The V gene's germline CDR1 is SGDLS and CDR2 YYNGEE. The CDR3 has 16 amino acids. J gave up 0 bases and V 1 base, and 5 bases lay outside the gene matches. The CDR3 DNA sequence: TGTGCCAGCAGCGTATCATCGGGGGGAAGCACAGATACGCAGTATTTT. Translation gives CASSVSSGGSTDTQYF.

This clone occurred many times. This chain joins TRBV7-9 and TRBJ2-3, with D hard to call. Germline CDR1 is SEHNR and CDR2 is FQNEAQ (reference sequence). This CDR3 has 11 amino acids. The V end was cut by 5 bases, the J end by 5 bases, with 5 bases between. The CDR3 DNA follows: TGTGCCAGCAGCCTAAAAGATACGCAGTATTTT. This codes for CASSLKDTQYF.

The gene calls are TRBV7-6 and TRBJ2-2; 9 bases are shared with TRBD2. Germline loops: CDR1 SGHVS, CDR2 FNYEAQ. Trimming cost V 5 bases and J 7 bases; bases outside gene matches: 11. This CDR3 spans 16 amino acids. The CDR3 loop is CASSHRSGGVGGELFF. In DNA, the CDR3 is TGTGCCAGCAGCCACCGTAGCGGGGGTGTGGGCGGGGAGCTGTTTTTT.

This clone appeared a single time. This chain joins TRBV7-6 and TRBJ1-2, with D maybe TRBD1 (6 bases). The CDR3 loop spans 15 amino acids. From germline, CDR1 is SGHVS and CDR2 FNYEAQ. V was shortened by 2 bases and J by 4 bases, with 14 bases between the two germline ends. The CDR3 sequence: CASSLRNRDGYGYTF. As DNA, the CDR3 is TGTGCCAGCAGCTTAAGGAACAGGGATGGCTATGGCTACACCTTC.

The V and J genes are TRBV11-3 and TRBJ2-3; the match to TRBD2 covers 12 bases. Unmatched junction bases numbered 1, after V lost 4 bases and J lost 2 bases. The length of the CDR3 is 15 residues. CDR1 is SGHNT, CDR2 YENEEA, per germline. The CDR3 spells CASSSSGGATDTQYF. In DNA, the CDR3 is TGTGCCAGCAGCTCTAGCGGGGGGGCCACAGATACGCAGTATTTT.